Listed below are T cell receptor beta chains from one sample, sequenced in a study of beta chain features in type 1 diabetes. Sequencing used immunoSEQ multiplex PCR; TCRdb keeps in-frame clones, though not all of them. The top ten clones hold roughly 2.6% of a sample with 120,000 or so clones, 17% of them seen once. Sequenced: central memory CD4+ T cells from blood. These receptors all come from a man younger than 35 with type 1 diabetes. Both conserved end residues are part of each CDR3. A D gene is named only where the DNA matches it firmly. Clone size is shown for a subset of rows, as once, few, many or a class of expanded clone.

v_gene,d_gene,j_gene,abundance,CDR3nt,CDR3aa
TRBV7-2,.,TRBJ2-1,few,TGTGCCAGCAGCCCCCATCGTGGACAAGGTAATGAGCAGTTCTTC,CASSPHRGQGNEQFF
TRBV15,TRBD2,TRBJ2-4,.,TGTGCCACCAGCGCAGCGGGGTACGGGAACATTCAGTACTTC,CATSAAGYGNIQYF
TRBV28,.,TRBJ1-6,few,TGTGCCAGCAGTTCCACCAAGACAGGCGGGATCCTCCACTTT,CASSSTKTGGILHF
TRBV7-2,.,TRBJ1-2,.,TGTGCCAGCAGCTTAGATGTGAAGGGCTATGGCTACACCTTC,CASSLDVKGYGYTF
TRBV27,.,TRBJ1-1,few,TGTGCCAGCAGTCCCCCGGGCAGGGGGAACACTGAAGCTTTCTTT,CASSPPGRGNTEAFF
TRBV7-2,.,TRBJ1-2,few,TGTGCCAGCAGTCCGGGACGCAACTATGGCTACACCTTC,CASSPGRNYGYTF
TRBV5-1,.,TRBJ2-1,.,TGCGCCAGCAGCTTGGACAGCTCCTACAATGAGCAGTTCTTC,CASSLDSSYNEQFF
TRBV7-9,.,TRBJ1-2,few,TGTGCCAGCAGCTTTTCTGACTATGGCTACACCTTC,CASSFSDYGYTF
TRBV7-2,.,TRBJ2-5,.,TGTGCCAGCAGCCGTAACGAGGCCCAGTACTTC,CASSRNEAQYF
TRBV25-1,.,TRBJ1-1,few,TGTGCCAGCAGTACAGGGTATGGAGGAGCTTTCTTT,CASSTGYGGAFF
TRBV30,TRBD2,TRBJ2-5,few,TGTGCCTGGAGTGACCAGCGGGGGGTTCAAGAGACCCAGTACTTC,CAWSDQRGVQETQYF
TRBV12-2,.,TRBJ1-2,few,TGTGCAAGTCGCTTTAGGGGTCCGAATCTTGGCTACACCTTC,CASRFRGPNLGYTF
TRBV28,.,TRBJ2-7,.,TGTGCCAGCCGTCCTGAGTCCGGGGGCGAACGGCCTTCGTACTTC,CASRPESGGERPSYF
TRBV30,.,TRBJ2-4,few,TGTGCCTGGAGTATAGTAGCACAGTCTGTCAAAAACATTCAGTACTTC,CAWSIVAQSVKNIQYF
TRBV7-2,TRBD1,TRBJ2-3,.,TGTGCCAGCAGCTTAGCCGGGACAGGGACGGGAGATACGCAGTATTTT,CASSLAGTGTGDTQYF
TRBV29-1,TRBD1,TRBJ2-7,.,TGCAGCGTACAGGGGTCCTCCGAGGGCGAGCAGTACTTC,CSVQGSSEGEQYF